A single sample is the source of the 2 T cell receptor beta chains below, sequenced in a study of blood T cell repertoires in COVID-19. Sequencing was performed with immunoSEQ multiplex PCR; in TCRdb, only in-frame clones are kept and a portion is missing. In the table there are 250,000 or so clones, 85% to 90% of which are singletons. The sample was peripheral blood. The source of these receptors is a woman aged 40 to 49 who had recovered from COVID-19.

CDR3: CAWSVPPRQGTIEAFF. CDR3 coding DNA: TGTGCCTGGAGTGTACCCCCCCGACAGGGGACGATTGAGGCTTTCTTT. The chain employs TRBV30 and TRBJ1-1, with TRBD1 matching over 8 bases. CDR1 and CDR2 (germline): GTSNPN, SVGIG (reference sequence). This CDR3 has 16 residues. J lost 11 bases, V lost 0 bases, and 17 bases had no gene match.

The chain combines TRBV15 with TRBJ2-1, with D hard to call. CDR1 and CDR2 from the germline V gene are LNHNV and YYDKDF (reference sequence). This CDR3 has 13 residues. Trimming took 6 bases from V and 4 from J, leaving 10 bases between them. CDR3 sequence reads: CATSIYGYNEQFF. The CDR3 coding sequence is TGTGCCACCAGTATATACGGGTACAATGAGCAGTTCTTC.